A selection of T cell receptor beta chains follows, all from one sample in a study of cytomegalovirus exposure and HLA in healthy donors. The data were produced by immunoSEQ multiplex PCR, yet TCRdb's version contains in-frame clones alone and is incomplete. The sample comprises some 250,000 clones, roughly 80% of which are singletons, and 5% to 6.5% rests with the top ten. Sequencing input: PBMCs. Source of these receptors: a woman aged 40-49 years in good health and CMV-seropositive. Both conserved end residues are part of each CDR3. A D gene is named only where the DNA matches it firmly. Clone size is shown for a subset of rows, as once, few, many or a class of expanded clone.

j_gene	d_gene	v_gene	abundance	len	CDR3aa	CDR3nt
TRBJ2-7	.	TRBV30	.	13	CAWSVSTGSEQYF	TGTGCCTGGAGTGTATCTACAGGGAGTGAGCAGTACTTC
TRBJ2-7	TRBD2	TRBV7-6	.	17	CASSLGGGGFSSYEQYF	TGTGCCAGCAGCTTAGGGGGGGGAGGTTTCAGCTCCTACGAGCAGTACTTC
TRBJ2-2	TRBD1	TRBV10-3	.	15	CAIKRDSGGAGELFF	TGTGCCATCAAGAGGGACAGTGGAGGTGCCGGGGAGCTGTTTTTT
TRBJ2-3	TRBD2	TRBV7-3	few	15	CASSLSHGGADTQYF	TGTGCCAGCAGCTTATCACACGGGGGGGCAGATACGCAGTATTTT
TRBJ1-2	TRBD1	TRBV5-6	.	18	CASSSRGTGNINIYGYTF	TGTGCCAGCAGCTCCCGAGGGACAGGGAATATCAATATCTATGGCTACACCTTC
TRBJ2-7	.	TRBV7-2	.	12	CASSLVGGSEYF	TGTGCCAGCAGCTTAGTTGGGGGGTCGGAGTACTTC
TRBJ2-5	.	TRBV7-2	.	15	CASSSGQPGVETQYF	TGTGCCAGCAGCTCGGGACAGCCGGGGGTGGAGACCCAGTACTTC
TRBJ2-2	.	TRBV28	.	15	CASSVSLTGAGELFF	TGTGCCAGCAGTGTTTCGCTGACGGGAGCCGGGGAGCTGTTTTTT
TRBJ1-1	TRBD1	TRBV7-9	few	13	CSSSRDRAPEAFF	TGTTCCAGCAGCAGGGACAGAGCCCCTGAAGCTTTCTTT
TRBJ1-2	.	TRBV7-2	.	15	CASSLVPRGNYGYTF	TGTGCCAGCAGCTTAGTACCTCGGGGTAACTATGGCTACACCTTC
TRBJ2-5	TRBD2	TRBV14	.	15	CASSQGSLAAETQYF	TGTGCCAGCAGCCAAGGATCACTAGCGGCGGAGACCCAGTACTTC
TRBJ2-7	TRBD2	TRBV11-2	.	14	CASSSLTGRGEQYF	TGTGCCAGCAGCTCTCTTACGGGGAGGGGCGAGCAGTACTTC
TRBJ2-2	TRBD2	TRBV18	.	14	CASRELADTGELFF	TGTGCCAGCCGGGAACTAGCGGACACCGGGGAGCTGTTTTTT
TRBJ2-5	.	TRBV5-1	.	15	CASSLMGQRQETQYF	TGCGCCAGCAGCTTAATGGGACAACGACAAGAGACCCAGTACTTC
TRBJ2-7	.	TRBV21-1	.	14	CASTPRDTFYEQYF	TGTGCCAGCACGCCACGGGACACCTTCTACGAGCAGTACTTC
TRBJ2-7	TRBD1	TRBV7-8	.	14	CASKAGTGIYEQYF	TGTGCCAGCAAGGCGGGGACAGGAATCTACGAGCAGTACTTC
TRBJ1-2	.	TRBV11-2	once	13	CASSLGARNGYTF	TGTGCCAGCAGCTTAGGGGCACGAAATGGCTACACCTTC
TRBJ2-2	TRBD1	TRBV9	.	16	CASSDRTGMNTGELFF	TGTGCCAGCAGCGACAGGACAGGAATGAACACCGGGGAGCTGTTTTTT
TRBJ1-4	.	TRBV19	.	13	CASSPDRNEKLFF	TGTGCCAGTAGTCCGGACAGAAATGAAAAACTGTTTTTT
TRBJ2-3	TRBD1	TRBV5-1	.	17	CASSTTGQAAFTDTQYF	TGCGCCAGCAGCACGACTGGACAGGCAGCTTTCACAGATACGCAGTATTTT
TRBJ1-2	.	TRBV7-2	.	12	CASSEVPVGYTF	TGTGCCAGCAGCGAAGTACCGGTTGGCTACACCTTC
TRBJ1-4	.	TRBV19	.	15	CASSIIRGSNEKLFF	TGTGCCAGTAGTATTATCCGCGGGAGTAATGAAAAACTGTTTTTT
TRBJ1-1	.	TRBV19	few	10	CAPKGDAAFF	TGTGCGCCTAAGGGGGATGCAGCTTTCTTT
TRBJ2-7	.	TRBV5-1	.	12	CASKGSGYEQYF	TGCGCCAGCAAAGGTAGCGGCTACGAGCAGTACTTC
TRBJ1-1	.	TRBV7-9	.	14	CASSLVRQNTEAFF	TGTGCCAGCAGCTTAGTACGACAGAACACTGAAGCTTTCTTT
TRBJ1-5	TRBD1	TRBV5-4	.	14	CASSLGGKDQPQHF	TGTGCCAGCAGCTTAGGGGGCAAGGATCAGCCCCAGCATTTT
TRBJ1-1	.	TRBV27	.	15	CASSPPGGWNTEAFF	TGTGCCAGCAGCCCACCGGGGGGTTGGAACACTGAAGCTTTCTTT
TRBJ1-2	TRBD1	TRBV29-1	.	14	CSVETGVRADGYTF	TGCAGCGTGGAGACAGGGGTCAGGGCTGATGGCTACACCTTC
TRBJ2-2	TRBD1	TRBV7-9	.	15	CASSPGDRITGELFF	TGTGCCAGCAGCCCGGGGGACAGGATAACCGGGGAGCTGTTTTTT
TRBJ2-2	TRBD2	TRBV28	once	14	CATTEGGRTGELFF	TGTGCCACCACAGAGGGCGGGAGGACCGGGGAGCTGTTTTTT
TRBJ1-5	TRBD1	TRBV11-2	.	17	CASSLSAAGQGNQPQHF	TGTGCCAGCAGCTTAAGCGCAGCCGGACAGGGCAATCAGCCCCAGCATTTT
TRBJ2-2	TRBD2	TRBV4-1	.	17	CASSQVRSAGGTGELFF	TGCGCCAGCAGCCAAGTTCGATCGGCGGGGGGGACCGGGGAGCTGTTTTTT
TRBJ2-7	TRBD2	TRBV5-6	few	17	CASSLWSSGDLGREQYF	TGTGCCAGCAGCTTGTGGTCTAGCGGGGATTTGGGAAGGGAGCAGTACTTC
TRBJ1-2	TRBD1	TRBV18	.	15	CASSPTGGLNYGYTF	TGTGCCAGCTCACCGACAGGGGGACTTAACTATGGCTACACCTTC
TRBJ2-1	.	TRBV7-2	.	14	CASSSAPGVSKQFF	TGTGCCAGCAGCTCCGCCCCCGGGGTCTCTAAGCAGTTCTTC
TRBJ1-2	TRBD1	TRBV27	.	14	CASTPGTGVYGYTF	TGTGCCAGCACCCCGGGGACAGGAGTCTATGGCTACACCTTC
TRBJ2-7	TRBD1	TRBV25-1	.	15	CASSASDRHSYEQYF	TGTGCCAGCAGTGCTTCGGACAGGCACTCCTACGAGCAGTACTTC
TRBJ1-5	.	TRBV6-6	.	15	CASSYFRRGNQPQHF	TGTGCCAGCAGTTACTTCCGCCGGGGCAATCAGCCCCAGCATTTT
TRBJ2-3	.	TRBV21-1	once	15	CASSTEDRKTDTQYF	TGTGCCAGCAGCACAGAAGACAGAAAAACAGATACGCAGTATTTT
TRBJ1-5	.	TRBV4-2	.	15	CASSQERGANQPQHF	TGTGCCAGCAGCCAAGAGCGGGGGGCGAATCAGCCCCAGCATTTT
TRBJ2-1	TRBD2	TRBV19	.	16	CASSIDGREEYNVQFF	TGTGCCAGTAGTATAGATGGGCGGGAGGAGTACAATGTGCAGTTCTTC
TRBJ2-3	.	TRBV7-9	.	15	CASSLASGGTDTQYF	TGTGCCAGCAGCTTAGCTAGCGGAGGCACAGATACGCAGTATTTT
TRBJ2-1	.	TRBV5-4	once	15	CASSRGESSYNEQFF	TGTGCCAGCAGCCGGGGAGAGAGCTCCTACAATGAGCAGTTCTTC
TRBJ1-2	TRBD1	TRBV5-1	once	16	CASSERTGTGLYGYTF	TGCGCCAGCAGCGAGAGGACCGGGACAGGGCTCTATGGCTACACCTTC
TRBJ1-4	.	TRBV19	.	13	CASSTRVSEKLFF	TGTGCCAGTAGTACGCGGGTATCTGAAAAACTGTTTTTT
TRBJ1-4	.	TRBV7-2	.	16	CASSLHLRATNEKLFF	TGTGCCAGCAGCTTACACCTCCGGGCAACTAATGAAAAACTGTTTTTT
TRBJ1-1	TRBD1	TRBV7-8	few	16	CASSSREGAKNTEAFF	TGTGCCAGCAGCTCCCGCGAGGGGGCGAAAAACACTGAAGCTTTCTTT
TRBJ1-2	.	TRBV30	.	12	CAWSPGIYGYTF	TGTGCCTGGAGTCCAGGGATCTATGGCTACACCTTC
TRBJ1-2	.	TRBV9	once	17	CASSHEGVPLPNYGYTF	TGTGCCAGCAGCCATGAGGGGGTCCCTTTGCCTAACTATGGCTACACCTTC
TRBJ2-2	TRBD2	TRBV5-4	.	18	CASSSPLLAGGRTGELFF	TGTGCCAGCAGCTCCCCTTTATTAGCGGGGGGGCGTACCGGGGAGCTGTTTTTT